This is a list of T cell receptor beta chains from one sample in a study of technical replicates of blood from a few donors. The assay was immunoSEQ multiplex PCR, and TCRdb's table has in-frame clones only and misses some. This repertoire shows 70,000 to 80,000 clones, roughly 89% found once; its top ten account for under 0.45%. Sequencing was carried out using T cells isolated from PBMCs. Every receptor here comes from a human donor in good health. Some clones in this sample may be carry-over from other donors' samples. Each CDR3 is given with its conserved first and last residue. A D gene is named only where the DNA matches it firmly. For some rows the clone size is stated as once, few or many, or as a class when expanded; others skip it.

j_call | cdr3_length | clone_size | d_call | v_call | cdr3_nt | cdr3_aa
TRBJ2-1 | 15 | . | . | TRBV28 | TGTGCCAGCAGTTTAGGAACAGGTACCTACAATGAGCAGTTCTTC | CASSLGTGTYNEQFF
TRBJ2-1 | 11 | . | . | TRBV28 | TGTGCCAGCAGTAACATCAATGAGCAGTTCTTC | CASSNINEQFF
TRBJ2-7 | 13 | . | TRBD1 | TRBV6-1 | TGTGCCGGAAAAACGGGACAGCAATACGAGCAGTACTTC | CAGKTGQQYEQYF
TRBJ2-7 | 13 | once | TRBD2 | TRBV28 | TGTGCCACCCTTAGCGGGAGTTACTACGAGCAGTACTTC | CATLSGSYYEQYF
TRBJ2-7 | 15 | . | TRBD1 | TRBV6-5 | TGTGCCAGCAGTTACGCAACAACAGGGGTCCACGAGCAGTACTTC | CASSYATTGVHEQYF
TRBJ2-7 | 17 | . | TRBD1 | TRBV4-1 | TGCGCCAGCAGCCATGGGGAAGGGACAGGGGCTTCCTACGAGCAGTACTTC | CASSHGEGTGASYEQYF
TRBJ2-5 | 14 | . | . | TRBV9 | TGTGCCAGCAGCGTAAGAGGGGGTCAAGAGACCCAGTACTTC | CASSVRGGQETQYF
TRBJ2-5 | 17 | . | TRBD2 | TRBV5-6 | TGTGCCAGCAGCTTAGATAGCGGGGGGGTGCTAGAAGAGACCCAGTACTTC | CASSLDSGGVLEETQYF
TRBJ1-2 | 13 | . | . | TRBV18 | TGTGCCAGCTCATCGAAGGGGGACTATGGCTACACCTTC | CASSSKGDYGYTF
TRBJ1-5 | 13 | . | . | TRBV7-8 | TGTGCCAGCAGCTTAGGGACAGCCGGGCCCCAGCATTTT | CASSLGTAGPQHF
TRBJ2-1 | 13 | . | . | TRBV14 | TGTGCCAGCAGCCAAGGCGGGTTGAATGAGCAGTTCTTC | CASSQGGLNEQFF
TRBJ1-5 | 14 | . | . | TRBV6-6 | TGTGCCAGCAGTTACCGAGAACCTGTCCAGCCCCAGCATTTT | CASSYREPVQPQHF
TRBJ1-2 | 13 | once | TRBD1 | TRBV6-1 | TGTGCCAGCAAGGTACAGGGGAACTATGGCTACACCTTC | CASKVQGNYGYTF
TRBJ2-7 | 14 | . | . | TRBV28 | TGTGCCAGCAGTTTATCGGCACTATCCTACGAGCAGTACTTC | CASSLSALSYEQYF
TRBJ2-1 | 19 | . | TRBD2 | TRBV27 | TGTGCCAGCAGTTTATCGAGGGGCCCCCCTAGCGGGAGCTCCAATGAGCAGTTCTTC | CASSLSRGPPSGSSNEQFF